The entry below gives a single T cell receptor (beta chain) sequence along with its context. The antigen is unknown. The sample belongs to a study of T cell responses to AZD1222 COVID-19 vaccine. Germline CDR1 is MNHEY and CDR2 is SVGAGI. Trimming took 2 bases from V and 8 from J; bases not matched to a gene: 8. The CDR3 length is 15 residues. Broader study findings: The CD4 TCRs associated with vaccination extended across spike and predominated at 160-218 and 743-854. Baseline seropositives among AZD1222 recipients totaled only five to seven. Donors in the cohort were predominantly white British and more often female, and clonal diversity was possibly underestimated.

Assay: immunoSEQ multiplex PCR; the TCRdb copy retains only in-frame clones and omits some. This table has 100,000 to 150,000 clones, around nine tenths appearing once. The sequence was obtained from an adult in good health. The J gene is TRBJ2-1, the V gene TRBV6-5; 8 bases line up with TRBD1. The sequences come from peripheral blood, collected on day 0 of MenACWY control vaccination. The DNA of the CDR3 is TGTGCCAGCAGTTACGTGACAGGGGTGGGGTATGAGCAGTTCTTC. The encoded protein is CASSYVTGVGYEQFF.